The clone carrying this T cell receptor (beta chain) was counted ten times or more. What it binds is unknown. MiXCR was run by TCRdb on the 5' RACE reads, yielding one entry per CDR3 protein. The data contain nearly 50,000 distinct CDR3 sequences, about 6% of them singletons. The data stem from a study of early T cells in non-severe SARS-CoV-2 infection. Turning to the study itself: Bulk RNA taken from unsorted whole blood was sequenced, leaving chains unpaired.

Study-wide findings and caveats: CD4 and private specificities were missed by VDJdb matching, which favored anti-spike CD8 responses.

Germline assignment: CDR1 SGHRS and CDR2 YFSETQ. Between the trimmed V and J ends, which lost 4 bases and 2 bases, there was a span of 10 bases. The CDR3 extends over 14 amino acids. The material sequenced was whole blood, taken at baseline. The TCR was taken from an adult who was a healthcare worker with PCR-confirmed SARS-CoV-2 infection or an uninfected control (not recorded which). V usage is TRBV5-1 and J usage is TRBJ2-1; the D gene could be TRBD1 or TRBD2 (5 bases each). The CDR3 sequence is CASSQWDAYNEQFF. DNA for the CDR3: TGCGCCAGCAGCCAATGGGACGCCTACAATGAGCAGTTCTTC.